The 10 T cell receptor beta chains below come from one sample, sequenced in a study of monozygotic twins with inflammatory bowel disease. TCRdb reanalyzed the 5' RACE reads, giving one entry per CDR3 protein sequence and no DNA. This sample's table reports over 200,000 distinct CDR3 sequences. Sequencing was done on a sample of blood. These TCRs come from a human donor with ulcerative colitis or Crohn's disease, or a healthy co-twin of an affected twin (not recorded which).

This chain uses TRBV30 with TRBJ1-5; the TCRdb D gene call, TRBD1, has no DNA to confirm it. The CDR3 has 15 residues. In germline, CDR1 is GTSNPN, CDR2 SVGIG (reference sequence). CDR3 protein: CAWSVGDNSNQPQHF.

The genes are TRBV4-1 and TRBJ2-3; there is no DNA to check the TCRdb D call of TRBD1. CDR1 MGHRA and CDR2 YSYEKL come from the germline V gene. This CDR3 region has 16 residues. The chain's CDR3 is CASSQEDSLLTDTQYF.

The chain is built from TRBV12-3 or TRBV12-4 and TRBJ1-3. CDR3 length: 13 residues. The CDR3 loop is CANCLSAGNTIYF.

The chain is built from TRBV13 and TRBJ2-5; TCRdb outputs TRBD1, but without DNA this stays unchecked. The CDR3 has 14 residues. CDR1 is PRHDT and CDR2 is FYEKMQ in the germline V gene (reference sequence). CDR3: CASSAGAREETQYF.

This chain's CDR3 is CASSLEGGSNTEAFF. V is TRBV5-1 and J is TRBJ1-1; the TCRdb D gene call, TRBD1, has no DNA to confirm it. The CDR3 contains 15 residues. Germline V CDR1 and CDR2: SGHRS, YFSETQ.

This chain links TRBV29-1 with TRBJ1-2; lacking DNA, the TRBD1 call made by TCRdb goes unchecked. This CDR3 region has 13 residues. From germline, CDR1 is SQVTM and CDR2 ANQGSEA. CDR3 residues: CSVSDRVDYGYTF.

The rearrangement links TRBV28 to TRBJ2-7; no DNA is available, so the TRBD2 call from TCRdb remains unchecked. The CDR3 loop spans 12 amino acids. CDR1 and CDR2 (germline): MDHEN, SYDVKM. CDR3 in amino acids: CASSYSPLEQYF.

V is TRBV3-1 and J is TRBJ1-3. From germline, CDR1 is LGHDT and CDR2 YNNKEL (reference sequence). The length of the CDR3 is 13 residues. CDR3: CASSQTSENTIYF.

CDR3 protein: CASRRPSGTGELFF. The chain has TRBV11-2 and TRBJ2-2; TCRdb designates TRBD2, a call that cannot be tested without DNA. The CDR3 contains 14 residues. Germline V lookup: CDR1 SGHAT, CDR2 FQNNGV.

The chain couples TRBV14 to TRBJ1-2; TCRdb calls TRBD1, which cannot be checked without DNA. Per germline, CDR1 SGHDN and CDR2 FVKESK. The CDR3 covers 15 residues. CDR3 in amino acids: CASSQESQRPGGYTF.